What follows are 23 T cell receptor beta chains derived from one specimen sequenced in a study of blood T cell repertoires in COVID-19. Clones were sequenced by immunoSEQ multiplex PCR, and TCRdb holds only the in-frame ones, with some missing. Of about 190,000 clones listed, 82% are singletons. Sequencing input: peripheral blood. The source of these receptors is a woman aged 55-69 years with COVID-19, enrolled during active disease.

The rearrangement uses TRBV25-1 and TRBJ2-3; possible D gene TRBD1, 6 bases. CDR1 and CDR2 from the germline V gene are MGHDK and SYGVNS. The CDR3 sequence is 14 residues long. The germline V and J ends were trimmed by 2 bases and 6 bases, with 12 bases remaining between them. Written as DNA, the CDR3 is TGTGCCAGCAGTGAAGAGACAGGCTGGGATACGCAGTATTTT. Amino acid sequence: CASSEETGWDTQYF.

V usage is TRBV7-8 and J usage is TRBJ2-3; 8 bases align to TRBD1. Germline V gene sequence: CDR1 SGHVS, CDR2 FQNEAQ. Trimming cost V 4 bases and J 4 bases; bases outside gene matches: 4. The CDR3 is made up of 14 amino acids. CDR3 amino acids: CASSSTGVADTQYF. The CDR3 nucleotides are TGTGCCAGCAGCTCGACAGGGGTGGCAGATACGCAGTATTTT.

The table lists this clone with many counts. The chain is built from TRBV28 and TRBJ2-1; TRBD1 matches 10 bases. Germline V gene data show CDR1 as MDHEN and CDR2 as SYDVKM. The CDR3 is 20 amino acids. V lost 6 bases and J lost 6; bases outside the gene matches: 23. CDR3 residues: CASSPFLLPSSGTGVNEQFF. CDR3 coding DNA: TGTGCCAGCAGCCCATTCTTGTTACCCTCATCCGGGACAGGGGTCAATGAGCAGTTCTTC.

The J gene is TRBJ2-7, the V gene TRBV3-1 (or the pseudogene TRBV3-2), with TRBD2 identical over 12 bases. Looked up from germline, CDR1 is LGHDT and CDR2 is YNNKEL (reference sequence). V was pared by 5 bases and J by 4 bases, with 3 bases of the junction left unmatched. CDR3 length: 14 residues. CDR3 bases: TGTGCCAGCAGCGGACTAGCGGGACAATACGAGCAGTACTTC. This codes for CASSGLAGQYEQYF.

The rearrangement uses TRBV29-1 and TRBJ2-5; 7 bases are a match to TRBD2. From germline, CDR1 is SQVTM and CDR2 ANQGSEA. Trimming removed 3 bases from V and 9 bases from J; junction bases left unmatched: 10. The CDR3 has 13 residues. CDR3 region: CSVEGGQGGSQYF. CDR3 nucleotide sequence: TGCAGCGTTGAGGGAGGGCAAGGAGGGTCCCAGTACTTC.

The chain combines TRBV6-5 with TRBJ1-3, with TRBD1 matching over 11 bases. The CDR3 spans 15 residues. Germline V gene sequence: CDR1 MNHEY, CDR2 SVGAGI. V dropped 8 bases and J dropped 3; count of bases not matched to a gene: 6. CDR3 sequence reads: CASRDRGSSGNTIYF. For the CDR3, the DNA is TGTGCCAGCCGGGACAGGGGGTCTAGTGGAAACACCATATATTTT.

J is TRBJ1-4 and V is TRBV3-1 (or the pseudogene TRBV3-2); D is possibly TRBD1 (6 bases). The V gene lost 3 bases and the J gene lost 5 bases, with 13 bases spanning the gap. Germline lookup yields CDR1 LGHDT and CDR2 YNNKEL (reference sequence). The CDR3 spans 15 residues. The CDR3 protein is CASSQRGQPNEKLFF. CDR3 nucleotides: TGTGCCAGCAGCCAGAGGGGACAACCGAATGAAAAACTGTTTTTT.

CDR3 protein: CASTDIKAPYGYTF. In DNA, the CDR3 is TGCGCCAGCACGGACATTAAGGCACCCTATGGCTACACCTTC. The chain couples TRBV5-1 to TRBJ1-2, with TRBD1 as a possible D gene (5 bases). The CDR3 is 14 residues long. V was cut by 6 bases and J by 4 bases, with 16 bases left in between. Germline loops: CDR1 SGHRS, CDR2 YFSETQ.

V is TRBV30 and J is TRBJ1-3, with 7 positions matching TRBD1. This CDR3 has 14 residues. Looked up from germline, CDR1 is GTSNPN and CDR2 is SVGIG (reference sequence). J gave up 5 bases and V 1 base, and 5 bases lay outside the gene matches. The CDR3 nucleotides read TGTGCCTGGAGTGAGGGGGACAGTAGAAACACCATATATTTT. It encodes CAWSEGDSRNTIYF.

The V gene is TRBV28, the J gene TRBJ1-5; D gene uncertain. The CDR3 is made up of 15 amino acids. The V end was cut by 3 bases, the J end by 2 bases, with 11 bases between. Germline V gene data show CDR1 as MDHEN and CDR2 as SYDVKM. CDR3 region: CASSLQAWGNQPQHF. DNA for the CDR3: TGTGCCAGCAGTTTGCAGGCTTGGGGCAATCAGCCCCAGCATTTT.

The CDR3 reads CASSDRDRGLSGRLNTGELFF. CDR3 nucleotide sequence: TGTGCCAGCAGCGACCGGGACAGGGGGCTCAGCGGGAGACTGAACACCGGGGAGCTGTTTTTT. The rearrangement links TRBV9 to TRBJ2-2; TRBD1 aligns across 12 bases. This CDR3 has 21 amino acids. Looked up from germline, CDR1 is SGDLS and CDR2 is YYNGEE. The ends lost 3 bases at V and 1 base at J; junction bases unmatched: 16.

This rearrangement joins TRBV10-3 to TRBJ2-2; a possible D gene is TRBD2 (7 bases). CDR1 and CDR2 from the germline V gene are ENHRY and SYGVKD. There are 14 residues in the CDR3. V lost 7 bases and J lost 3, with 12 bases in between. CDR3 residues: CAIKEGGDTGELFF. As DNA, the CDR3 is TGTGCCATCAAGGAGGGGGGGGACACCGGGGAGCTGTTTTTT.

The rearrangement uses TRBV5-1 and TRBJ2-3; 7 positions agree with TRBD1. CDR3 length: 18 residues. Germline V CDR1 and CDR2: SGHRS, YFSETQ. With V trimmed by 1 base and J by 3 bases, 14 bases remained unmatched. CDR3 region: CASSLHRDRGVGTDTQYF. CDR3 in DNA: TGCGCCAGCAGCTTGCATCGGGACAGAGGTGTAGGGACAGATACGCAGTATTTT.

The chain combines TRBV9 with TRBJ2-1, with D perhaps TRBD2 (7 bases). This CDR3 region has 15 residues. From germline, CDR1 is SGDLS and CDR2 YYNGEE. V lost 0 bases, J lost 7 bases, and 14 bases lay in between. The CDR3 loop reads CASSVVGGAGNEQFF. CDR3 bases: TGTGCCAGCAGCGTAGTTGGGGGGGCCGGGAATGAGCAGTTCTTC.

The V gene is TRBV27, the J gene TRBJ1-5; possible D gene TRBD1, 5 bases. Germline CDR1 and CDR2: MNHEY and SMNVEV (reference sequence). CDR3 length equals 15 residues. V lost 3 bases, J lost 2 bases, and 11 bases lay in between. The CDR3 region is CASSFLAGGNQPQHF. The CDR3 coding sequence is TGTGCCAGCAGTTTCCTAGCGGGGGGCAATCAGCCCCAGCATTTT.

The chain carries TRBV27 and TRBJ2-7, with 11 bases identical to TRBD1. The germline CDR1 and CDR2 sequences are MNHEY and SMNVEV (reference sequence). This CDR3 is built from 15 residues. V dropped 3 bases and J dropped 6; count of bases not matched to a gene: 7. CDR3 amino acids: CASSLVPGTGGEQYF. The CDR3 bases are TGTGCCAGCAGTTTGGTTCCCGGGACAGGGGGCGAGCAGTACTTC.

This clone was counted only a few times. V gene TRBV7-2 combines with J gene TRBJ2-1; TRBD2 agrees at 15 bases. J lost 9 bases, V lost 0 bases, and 9 bases had no gene match. In germline, CDR1 is SGHTA, CDR2 FQGNSA. The CDR3 covers 18 residues. The CDR3 spells CASSLALRTSGGATEQFF. The CDR3 DNA follows: TGTGCCAGCAGCTTAGCCCTAAGGACTAGCGGGGGGGCCACTGAGCAGTTCTTC.

This clone was detected once. This chain links TRBV15 with TRBJ1-5; D ambiguous. The germline V gene encodes CDR1 LNHNV and CDR2 YYDKDF (reference sequence). CDR3 length: 13 residues. Trimming cost V 5 bases and J 5 bases, with 10 bases left between them. CDR3 sequence reads: CATSYPGDQPQHF. CDR3 coding DNA: TGTGCCACCAGCTACCCGGGTGATCAGCCCCAGCATTTT.

The rearrangement links TRBV7-3 to TRBJ2-1; possibly TRBD2 for D (7 bases). The CDR3 has 17 residues. Germline CDR1 reads SGHTA; CDR2 reads FQGTGA. V dropped 5 bases and J dropped 6 bases, with 23 bases sitting between them. CDR3 amino acids: CASSRDPGGPLGNEQFF. CDR3 coding DNA: TGTGCCAGCAGCCGGGACCCCGGGGGGCCCCTCGGCAATGAGCAGTTCTTC.

In this sample, this clone turned up a few times. The chain has TRBV7-3 and TRBJ2-2; D not certain. The CDR3 is 13 residues long. Germline assignment: CDR1 SGHTA and CDR2 FQGTGA. With 5 bases removed from V and 4 bases from J, the gap between germline ends came to 8 bases. CDR3 nucleotide sequence: TGTGCCAGCAGCCTCTCCCCCACCGGGGAGCTGTTTTTT. This sequence encodes CASSLSPTGELFF.

V is TRBV12-5 and J is TRBJ1-1; D not resolved. The germline gives CDR1 LGHNT, CDR2 FRNRAP. V was shortened by 0 bases and J by 10 bases, with 12 bases between the two germline ends. The CDR3 contains 13 residues. CDR3 DNA sequence: TGTGCTAGTGGTTTGGTATCAGGAGGCCGAGCTTTCTTT. Translating it yields CASGLVSGGRAFF. The whole variable domain, remainder taken from reference TRBV12-5 and TRBJ1-1, is DARVTQTPRHKVTEMGQEVTMRCQPILGHNTVFWYRQTMMQGLELLAYFRNRAPLDDSGMPKDRFSAEMPDATLATLKIQPSEPRDSAVYFCASGLVSGGRAFFGQGTRLTVV.

The chain links TRBV29-1 to TRBJ2-7; D is perhaps TRBD1 (5 bases). The CDR3 covers 12 residues. The germline gives CDR1 SQVTM, CDR2 ANQGSEA. With 4 bases removed from V and 0 bases from J, the gap between germline ends came to 7 bases. DNA of the CDR3: TGCAGCGTTGTAGGGGCCTCCTACGAGCAGTACTTC. Protein sequence: CSVVGASYEQYF.

V and J are TRBV28 and TRBJ1-2, with D perhaps matching TRBD1 (6 bases). Germline V gives CDR1 MDHEN, CDR2 SYDVKM. Between the trimmed V and J ends, which lost 3 bases and 0 bases, there was a span of 8 bases. The CDR3 contains 14 residues. This chain's CDR3 is CASSLGAANYGYTF. For the CDR3, the DNA is TGTGCCAGCAGTTTGGGGGCAGCTAACTATGGCTACACCTTC.